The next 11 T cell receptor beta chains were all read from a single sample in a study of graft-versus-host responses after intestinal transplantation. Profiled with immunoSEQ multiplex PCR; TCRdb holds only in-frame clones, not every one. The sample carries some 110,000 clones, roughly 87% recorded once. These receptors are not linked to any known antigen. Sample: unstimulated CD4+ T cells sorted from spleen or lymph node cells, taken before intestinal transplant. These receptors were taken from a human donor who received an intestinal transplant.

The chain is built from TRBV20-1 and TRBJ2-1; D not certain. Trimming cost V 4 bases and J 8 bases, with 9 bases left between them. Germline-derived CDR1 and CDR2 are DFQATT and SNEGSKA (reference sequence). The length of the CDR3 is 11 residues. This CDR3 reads CSANPTDEQFF. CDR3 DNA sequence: TGCAGTGCTAACCCCACGGATGAGCAGTTCTTC.

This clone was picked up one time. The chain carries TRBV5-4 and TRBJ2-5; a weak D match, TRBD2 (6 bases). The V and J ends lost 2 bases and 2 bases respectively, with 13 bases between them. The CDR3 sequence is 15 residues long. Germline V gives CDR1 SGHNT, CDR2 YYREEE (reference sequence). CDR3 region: CASSFSGRPQETQYF. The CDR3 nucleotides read TGTGCCAGCAGCTTTAGCGGCCGGCCTCAAGAGACCCAGTACTTC.

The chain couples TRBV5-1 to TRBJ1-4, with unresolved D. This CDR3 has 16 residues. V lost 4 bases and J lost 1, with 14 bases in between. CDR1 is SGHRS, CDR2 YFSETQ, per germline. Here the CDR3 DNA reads TGCGCCAGCAGCAAAGGGTATAGAGAAACTAATGAAAAACTGTTTTTT. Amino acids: CASSKGYRETNEKLFF.

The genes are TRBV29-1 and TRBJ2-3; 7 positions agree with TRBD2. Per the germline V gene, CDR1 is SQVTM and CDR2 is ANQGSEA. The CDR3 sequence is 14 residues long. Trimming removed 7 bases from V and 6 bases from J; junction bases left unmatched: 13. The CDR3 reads CSGRGDFRSDTQYF. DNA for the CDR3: TGCAGCGGCCGGGGGGACTTCCGCAGCGATACGCAGTATTTT.

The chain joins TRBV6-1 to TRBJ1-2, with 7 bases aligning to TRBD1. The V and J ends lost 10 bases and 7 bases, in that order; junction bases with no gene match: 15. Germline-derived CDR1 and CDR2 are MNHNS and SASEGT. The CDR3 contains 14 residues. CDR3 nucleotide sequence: TGTGCCATCCTTCTAGGTTGGGACAGCTTTGGCTACACCTTC. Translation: CAILLGWDSFGYTF.

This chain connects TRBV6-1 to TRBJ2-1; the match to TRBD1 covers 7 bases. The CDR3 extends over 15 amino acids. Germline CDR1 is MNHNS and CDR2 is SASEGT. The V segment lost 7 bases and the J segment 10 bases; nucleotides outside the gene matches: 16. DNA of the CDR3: TGTGCCAGCAAGTACGCTATAACAGGGGCACGGGAGCAGTTCTTC. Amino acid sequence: CASKYAITGAREQFF.

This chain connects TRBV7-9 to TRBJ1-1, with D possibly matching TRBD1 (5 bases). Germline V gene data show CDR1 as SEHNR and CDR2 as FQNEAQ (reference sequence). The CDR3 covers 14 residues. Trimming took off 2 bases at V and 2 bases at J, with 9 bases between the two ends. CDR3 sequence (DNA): TGTGCCAGCAGCTTATCGACAGTCAACACTGAAGCTTTCTTT. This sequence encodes CASSLSTVNTEAFF. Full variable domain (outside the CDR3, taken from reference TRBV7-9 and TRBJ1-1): DTGVSQNPRHKITKRGQNVTFRCDPISEHNRLYWYRQTLGQGPEFLTYFQNEAQLEKSRLLSDRFSAERPKGSFSTLEIQRTEQGDSAMYLCASSLSTVNTEAFFGQGTRLTVV.

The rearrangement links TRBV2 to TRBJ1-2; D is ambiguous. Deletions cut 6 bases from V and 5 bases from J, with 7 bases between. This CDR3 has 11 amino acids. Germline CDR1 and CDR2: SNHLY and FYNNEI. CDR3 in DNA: TGTGCCAGCAGACCCGAGTATGGCTACACCTTC. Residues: CASRPEYGYTF.

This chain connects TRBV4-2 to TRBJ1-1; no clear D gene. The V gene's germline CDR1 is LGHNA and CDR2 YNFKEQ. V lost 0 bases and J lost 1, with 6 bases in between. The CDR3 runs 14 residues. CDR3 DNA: TGTGCCAGCAGCCAAGATAGGTGGAACACTGAAGCTTTCTTT. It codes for CASSQDRWNTEAFF.

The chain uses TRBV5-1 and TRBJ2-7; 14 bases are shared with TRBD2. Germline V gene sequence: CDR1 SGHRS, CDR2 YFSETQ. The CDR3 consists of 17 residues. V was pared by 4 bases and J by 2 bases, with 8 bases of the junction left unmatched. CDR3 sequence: CASSVGTSGSFAYEQYF. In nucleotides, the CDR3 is TGCGCCAGCAGCGTGGGGACTAGCGGGAGTTTCGCCTACGAGCAGTACTTC.

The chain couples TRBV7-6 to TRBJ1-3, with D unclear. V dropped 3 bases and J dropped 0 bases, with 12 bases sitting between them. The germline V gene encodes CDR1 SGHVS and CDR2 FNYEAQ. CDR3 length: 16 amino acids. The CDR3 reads CASSFGGPFSGNTIYF. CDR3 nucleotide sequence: TGTGCCAGCAGCTTTGGAGGACCGTTCTCTGGAAACACCATATATTTT. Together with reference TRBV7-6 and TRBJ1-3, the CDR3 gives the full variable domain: GAGVSQSPRYKVTKRGQDVALRCDPISGHVSLYWYRQALGQGPEFLTYFNYEAQQDKSGLPNDRFSAERPEGSISTLTIQRTEQRDSAMYRCASSFGGPFSGNTIYFGEGSWLTVV.